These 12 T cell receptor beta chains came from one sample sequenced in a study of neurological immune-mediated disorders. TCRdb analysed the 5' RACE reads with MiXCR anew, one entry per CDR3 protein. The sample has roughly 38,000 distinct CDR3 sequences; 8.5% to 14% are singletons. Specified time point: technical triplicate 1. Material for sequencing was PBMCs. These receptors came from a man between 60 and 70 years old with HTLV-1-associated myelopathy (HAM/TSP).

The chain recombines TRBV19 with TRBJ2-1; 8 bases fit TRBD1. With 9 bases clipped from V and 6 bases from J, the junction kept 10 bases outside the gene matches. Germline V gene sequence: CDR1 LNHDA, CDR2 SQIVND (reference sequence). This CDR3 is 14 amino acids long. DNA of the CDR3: TGTGCCAGCGGTCGGACAGGGCGCATCAATGAGCAGTTCTTC. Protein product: CASGRTGRINEQFF.

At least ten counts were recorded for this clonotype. The CDR3 reads CASRPPGSTGEQYF. In nucleotides, the CDR3 is TGCGCCAGCAGGCCCCCAGGGTCAACGGGCGAGCAGTACTTC. This chain joins TRBV5-1 and TRBJ2-7; maybe TRBD1 (5 bases). Between the trimmed V and J ends, which lost 5 bases and 6 bases, there was a span of 18 bases. The germline CDR1 and CDR2 sequences are SGHRS and YFSETQ. The CDR3 contains 14 residues.

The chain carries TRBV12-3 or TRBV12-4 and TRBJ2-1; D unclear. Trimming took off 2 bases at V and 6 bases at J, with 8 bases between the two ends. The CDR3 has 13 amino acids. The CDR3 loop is CASSLMTPNEQFF. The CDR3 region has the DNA TGTGCCAGCAGTTTAATGACTCCCAATGAGCAGTTCTTC.

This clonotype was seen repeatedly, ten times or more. In DNA form, the CDR3 reads TGCAGTGCACACGCCTTTCGGACGGGCGGAGGCTACAATGAGCAGTTCTTC. Residues: CSAHAFRTGGGYNEQFF. This chain joins TRBV20-1 and TRBJ2-1; D perhaps matches TRBD2 (5 bases). CDR3 length equals 17 residues. Germline assignment: CDR1 DFQATT and CDR2 SNEGSKA (reference sequence). V lost 6 bases and J lost 3, with 24 bases in between.

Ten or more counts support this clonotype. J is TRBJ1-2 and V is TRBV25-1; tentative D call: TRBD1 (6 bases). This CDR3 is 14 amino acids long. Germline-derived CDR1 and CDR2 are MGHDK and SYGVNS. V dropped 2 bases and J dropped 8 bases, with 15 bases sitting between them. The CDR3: CASSETGYGLGYTF. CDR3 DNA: TGTGCCAGCAGTGAAACAGGGTATGGCTTGGGCTACACCTTC.

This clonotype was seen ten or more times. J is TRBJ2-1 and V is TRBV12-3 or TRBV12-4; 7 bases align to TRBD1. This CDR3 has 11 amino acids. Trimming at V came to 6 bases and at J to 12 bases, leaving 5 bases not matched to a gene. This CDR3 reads CASSQGGGQFF. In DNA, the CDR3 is TGTGCCAGCAGCCAAGGGGGCGGGCAGTTCTTC.

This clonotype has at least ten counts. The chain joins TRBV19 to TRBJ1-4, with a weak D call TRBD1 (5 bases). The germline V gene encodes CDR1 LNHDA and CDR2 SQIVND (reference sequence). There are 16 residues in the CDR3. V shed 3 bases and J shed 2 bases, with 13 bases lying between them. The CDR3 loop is CASSIFRDATNEKLFF. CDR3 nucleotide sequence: TGTGCCAGTAGTATTTTCCGGGACGCCACTAATGAAAAACTGTTTTTT.

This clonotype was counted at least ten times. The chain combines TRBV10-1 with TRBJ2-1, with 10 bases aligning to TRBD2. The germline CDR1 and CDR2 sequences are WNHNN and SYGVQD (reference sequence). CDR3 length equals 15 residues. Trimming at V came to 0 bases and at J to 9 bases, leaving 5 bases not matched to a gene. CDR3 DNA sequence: TGCGCCAGCAGTGAGTCTTTAGCGGGAGGAGGTGAGCAGTTCTTC. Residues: CASSESLAGGGEQFF.

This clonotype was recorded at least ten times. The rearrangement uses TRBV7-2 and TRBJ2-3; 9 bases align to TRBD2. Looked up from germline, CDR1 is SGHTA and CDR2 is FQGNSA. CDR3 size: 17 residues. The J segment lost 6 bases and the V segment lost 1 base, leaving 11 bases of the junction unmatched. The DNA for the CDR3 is TGTGCCAGCAGCTTAGTTGTGGCGGGAGGGCCTGGGGATACGCAGTATTTT. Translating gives CASSLVVAGGPGDTQYF.

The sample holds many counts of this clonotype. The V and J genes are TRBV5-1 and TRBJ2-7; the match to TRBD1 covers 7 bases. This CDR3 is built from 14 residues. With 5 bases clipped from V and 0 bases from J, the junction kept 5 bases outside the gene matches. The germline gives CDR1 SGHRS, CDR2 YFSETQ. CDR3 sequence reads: CASSKGAPSYEQYF. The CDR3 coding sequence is TGCGCCAGCAGTAAGGGGGCACCCTCCTACGAGCAGTACTTC.

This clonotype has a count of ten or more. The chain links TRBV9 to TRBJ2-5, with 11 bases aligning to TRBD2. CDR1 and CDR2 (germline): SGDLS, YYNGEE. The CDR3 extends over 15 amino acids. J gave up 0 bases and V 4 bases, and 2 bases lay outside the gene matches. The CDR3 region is CASSRTSGHQETQYF. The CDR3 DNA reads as TGTGCCAGCAGCCGGACTAGCGGGCACCAAGAGACCCAGTACTTC.

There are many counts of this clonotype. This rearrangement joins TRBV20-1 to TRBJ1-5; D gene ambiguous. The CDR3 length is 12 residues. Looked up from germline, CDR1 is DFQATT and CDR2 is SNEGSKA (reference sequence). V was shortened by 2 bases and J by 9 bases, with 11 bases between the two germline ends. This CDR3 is CSARKLGWPQHF. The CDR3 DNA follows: TGCAGTGCTAGAAAACTTGGGTGGCCCCAGCATTTT.